What follows is one TCR beta chain and its context. Its specificity is unknown. These data come from a study of vaccination effects on CD4 cells after COVID-19. Trimming removed 8 bases from V and 0 bases from J; junction bases left unmatched: 7. Germline values: CDR1 MNHNY, CDR2 SVGAGI (reference sequence). The CDR3 contains 17 residues. Pools of viral peptides were used by the ViraFEST assay to expand antigen-specific CD4+ T cells ahead of sequencing. CD4+ T cell isolation took place after approximately 11 days of culture. Each person got two doses of an mRNA SARS-CoV-2 vaccine, BNT162b2 or mRNA-1273. No vaccinee had earlier SARS-CoV-2 infection, and nucleocapsid antibodies were negative. PBMC cultures contained some 2.1 million cells per well, 9 to 10 IU/ml IL-2 and 10 ug/ml peptides. Cells had half their medium changed to IL-2 medium on days 3 and 7. Study results and limitations: Pronounced clonal contraction occurred in clones induced by infection and by vaccine late after vaccination.

Sequenced by immunoSEQ multiplex PCR; TCRdb stores in-frame clones only, minus some. The repertoire holds about 72,000 clones, with about 80% as singletons. This receptor was taken from a human donor who received a COVID-19 vaccine. The rearrangement joins TRBV6-6 to TRBJ2-3, with 14 positions matching TRBD2. The sample here was CD4+ T cells from PBMCs cultured with HCoV-229E spike peptides, taken after COVID-19 vaccination. The CDR3 loop reads CASRRLAGGPSTDTQYF. The CDR3 nucleotides read TGTGCCAGCCGTCGACTAGCGGGGGGGCCAAGCACAGATACGCAGTATTTT.